One sample yielded the 8 T cell receptor beta chains listed below, sequenced in a study of T cells in Graves' hyperthyroidism and ophthalmopathy. TCR beta CDR3 regions were amplified from RNA transcripts. Initially, a first-round RT-PCR of the TCR CDR3 employed the HTBI primer set. TCRdb re-called the multiplex PCR reads through MiXCR, storing one row per CDR3 protein. The data contain almost 600,000 distinct CDR3 sequences, about 45% of them singletons. Input material: peripheral blood or thyroid tissue (not recorded which). Receptors were obtained from a woman in her late teens or twenties with Graves' hyperthyroidism.

The chain links TRBV18 to TRBJ2-5, with 13 bases aligning to TRBD2. Germline V lookup: CDR1 KGHSH, CDR2 LQKENI. Trimming removed 6 bases from V and 4 bases from J; junction bases left unmatched: 8. CDR3 length: 16 residues. In nucleotides, the CDR3 is TGTGCCAGCTCCCCTGGACTAGCGGGGGTTGGAGAGACCCAGTACTTC. It specifies CASSPGLAGVGETQYF.

This chain uses TRBV7-2 with TRBJ1-5; no firm D call. From germline, CDR1 is SGHTA and CDR2 FQGNSA. V was trimmed by 1 base and J by 7 bases, leaving 17 bases between them. The CDR3 has 16 amino acids. CDR3 amino acids: CASSLGGPMDEQPQHF. CDR3 nucleotide sequence: TGTGCCAGCAGCTTAGGAGGGCCGATGGATGAGCAGCCCCAGCATTTT.

This clonotype was observed many times. This chain uses TRBV29-1 with TRBJ2-2; no reliable D call. Germline CDR1 and CDR2: SQVTM and ANQGSEA. V was shortened by 8 bases and J by 3 bases, with 4 bases between the two germline ends. This CDR3 is 10 amino acids long. Written as DNA, the CDR3 is TGCAGCCCTGACACCGGGGAGCTGTTTTTT. Protein product: CSPDTGELFF.

This clonotype was counted ten times or more. The rearrangement links TRBV11-3 to TRBJ1-2; D is undetermined. The CDR3 length is 14 residues. V was shortened by 1 base and J by 2 bases, with 8 bases between the two germline ends. Germline CDR1 SGHNT, CDR2 YENEEA. CDR3 DNA sequence: TGTGCCAGCAGCTTAGGAAGAGGCAACTATGGCTACACCTTC. It yields the protein CASSLGRGNYGYTF.

The CDR3 protein is CASSDLYSTNKETQYF. CDR3 sequence (DNA): TGTGCCAGCAGTGACCTCTACTCGACTAACAAAGAGACCCAGTACTTC. The V gene is TRBV6-1, the J gene TRBJ2-5; weak D call: TRBD2 (5 bases). V was pared by 3 bases and J by 3 bases, with 17 bases between. This CDR3 has 16 residues. CDR1 and CDR2 from the germline V gene are MNHNS and SASEGT.

Worth noting for this clonotype: A much larger clone differs by one base, so this may be a read error. The chain combines TRBV5-8 with TRBJ1-5, with a possible D match to TRBD1 (5 bases). CDR1 and CDR2 from the germline V gene are SGHTS and YDEGEE. The CDR3 is made up of 11 amino acids. CDR3 region: CVSSLRGPQHF. The CDR3 coding sequence is TGTGTCAGCAGCTTGAGGGGACCCCAGCATTTT.

This clonotype was seen ten or more times. This chain connects TRBV20-1 to TRBJ1-4; D may be TRBD1 (5 bases). Looked up from germline, CDR1 is DFQATT and CDR2 is SNEGSKA (reference sequence). This CDR3 region has 14 residues. The V gene lost 0 bases and the J gene lost 7 bases, with 12 bases spanning the gap. The CDR3: CSARDPGTGEKLFF. Here the CDR3 DNA reads TGCAGTGCTAGAGATCCAGGGACGGGTGAAAAACTGTTTTTT.

This clonotype was seen many times. This chain joins TRBV7-9 and TRBJ1-2; D not resolved. Germline V gene sequence: CDR1 SEHNR, CDR2 FQNEAQ (reference sequence). V shed 4 bases and J shed 5 bases, with 8 bases lying between them. The CDR3 totals 12 residues. CDR3 sequence: CASSSSEYGYTF. Here the CDR3 DNA reads TGTGCCAGCAGCTCGTCAGAATATGGCTACACCTTC.